Below, 24 T cell receptor beta chains from the same sample are listed, as sequenced in a study of identical twins. TCRdb used MiXCR to reprocess the 5' RACE reads, holding one entry per CDR3 protein. This table has about 530,000 distinct CDR3 sequences, roughly 15% appearing once. The same specimen was also included in a second study, on yellow fever vaccine responses in identical twins.

The sequenced sample was CD4+ T cells sorted from blood. Every receptor here comes from a woman between 18 and 30 years old in good health.

The chain links TRBV12-3 or TRBV12-4 to TRBJ1-4; 8 nucleotides match TRBD1. The CDR3 runs 15 residues. J lost 4 bases, V lost 6 bases, and 7 bases had no gene match. The CDR3 region is CASRPSGQDNEKLFF. The CDR3 DNA is TGTGCCAGCAGACCCTCGGGACAGGATAATGAAAAACTGTTTTTT.

The genes are TRBV12-3 or TRBV12-4 and TRBJ2-1, with 9 nucleotides matching TRBD1. This CDR3 is 15 amino acids long. With 7 bases clipped from V and 2 bases from J, the junction kept 6 bases outside the gene matches. The CDR3 protein is CASTTDRGTYNEQFF. The CDR3 DNA is TGTGCCAGCACCACGGACAGGGGTACCTACAATGAGCAGTTCTTC.

This clonotype was seen a handful of times. The chain recombines TRBV11-2 with TRBJ2-3; TRBD1 matches 9 bases. The germline CDR1 and CDR2 sequences are SGHAT and FQNNGV. Trimming at V came to 1 base and at J to 5 bases, leaving 7 bases not matched to a gene. This CDR3 comprises 16 residues. The CDR3 DNA is TGTGCCAGCAGCTTAGGTGGGACAGGGTTTGGAGATACGCAGTATTTT. Translation gives CASSLGGTGFGDTQYF.

This clonotype was detected only a few times. The V and J genes are TRBV10-3 and TRBJ2-3, with 7 bases identical to TRBD2. V lost 2 bases and J lost 2; bases outside the gene matches: 7. From germline, CDR1 is ENHRY and CDR2 SYGVKD. CDR3 length: 16 residues. CDR3 residues: CAISETAGSSTDTQYF. DNA of the CDR3: TGTGCCATCAGTGAGACAGCGGGGTCCTCCACAGATACGCAGTATTTT.

The rearrangement joins TRBV7-9 to TRBJ1-1, with unresolved D. Germline V gives CDR1 SEHNR, CDR2 FQNEAQ (reference sequence). This CDR3 is built from 14 residues. Trimming pared 1 base from V and 1 base from J, leaving 7 bases between. The CDR3 loop is CASSLGRENTEAFF. The CDR3 DNA is TGTGCCAGCAGCTTAGGGAGGGAGAACACTGAAGCTTTCTTT.

J is TRBJ1-5 and V is TRBV5-1, with D perhaps matching TRBD1 (5 bases). CDR1 and CDR2 (germline): SGHRS, YFSETQ. This CDR3 spans 17 amino acids. Between the trimmed V and J ends, which lost 0 bases and 3 bases, there was a span of 16 bases. This CDR3 is CASSLDRDRGLNQPQHF. In nucleotides, the CDR3 is TGCGCCAGCAGCTTGGACCGGGATCGGGGCCTCAATCAGCCCCAGCATTTT.

This chain connects TRBV2 to TRBJ2-3; the D gene is possibly TRBD2 (5 bases). The CDR3 is made up of 13 amino acids. Trimming left V 6 bases short and J 2 bases short, with 9 bases between. Germline V lookup: CDR1 SNHLY, CDR2 FYNNEI. The CDR3 loop reads CASSGGPTDTQYF. For the CDR3, the DNA is TGTGCCAGCAGCGGAGGTCCCACAGATACGCAGTATTTT. Variable domain in full (rest from reference TRBV2 and TRBJ2-3): EPEVTQTPSHQVTQMGQEVILRCVPISNHLYFYWYRQILGQKVEFLVSFYNNEISEKSEIFDDQFSVERPDGSNFTLKIRSTKLEDSAMYFCASSGGPTDTQYFGPGTRLTVL.

In its sample, this clonotype was seen many times. The gene calls are TRBV6-1 and TRBJ2-2, with a tentative D call TRBD1 (6 bases). Germline-derived CDR1 and CDR2 are MNHNS and SASEGT. The CDR3 spans 15 residues. V lost 5 bases, J lost 0 bases, and 10 bases lay in between. The CDR3 DNA reads TGTGCCAGCAGTCGCGGACAGTCGAACACCGGGGAGCTGTTTTTT. It codes for CASSRGQSNTGELFF.

Only a few counts were recorded for this clonotype. The V call is TRBV29-1, the J call TRBJ2-1; D gene uncertain. Per the germline V gene, CDR1 is SQVTM and CDR2 is ANQGSEA. CDR3 length equals 13 residues. Trimming shortened V by 2 bases and J by 12 bases, and 17 bases separated the two germline ends. This chain's CDR3 is CSVEPVGLAGQFF. The CDR3 region has the DNA TGCAGCGTTGAACCCGTTGGGTTAGCAGGGCAGTTCTTC.

This clonotype has a handful of counts. This chain connects TRBV2 to TRBJ2-5; no firm D call. The CDR3 contains 12 residues. Trimming cost V 8 bases and J 2 bases, with 9 bases left between them. Germline V gives CDR1 SNHLY, CDR2 FYNNEI. The CDR3 nucleotides are TGTGCCAGCGCTATATATCAAGAGACCCAGTACTTC. Its translation: CASAIYQETQYF.

V gene TRBV12-3 or TRBV12-4 combines with J gene TRBJ1-2; 7 nucleotides agree with TRBD1. V lost 8 bases, J lost 2 bases, and 14 bases stayed unmatched. The CDR3 has 16 amino acids. CDR3 nucleotide sequence: TGTGCCAGCGGCCGCGGTGGAGGGGGCCCCAACTATGGCTACACCTTC. This gives the protein CASGRGGGGPNYGYTF.

This clonotype has more than one count but fewer than ten. The CDR3 coding sequence is TGCAGTGCTACCCAGGGACTAGCCGGCACCGGGGAGCTGTTTTTT. Translating it yields CSATQGLAGTGELFF. The chain couples TRBV20-1 to TRBJ2-2; 9 bases fit TRBD2. This CDR3 spans 15 amino acids. Germline CDR1 reads DFQATT; CDR2 reads SNEGSKA (reference sequence). Germline trimming cut 4 bases from V and 4 bases from J; bases unmatched to any gene: 7.

This sequence joins TRBV13 and TRBJ2-5; D perhaps matches TRBD2 (6 bases). CDR1 and CDR2 (germline): PRHDT, FYEKMQ (reference sequence). Trimming removed 5 bases at V and 2 bases at J, with 9 bases between. The length of the CDR3 is 13 residues. CDR3 nucleotide sequence: TGTGCCAGCAGCATACGGGGGCAAGAGACCCAGTACTTC. As protein: CASSIRGQETQYF.

The rearrangement joins TRBV2 to TRBJ2-1; TRBD2 aligns across 7 bases. There are 14 residues in the CDR3. The trim removed 7 bases at V and 10 bases at J, leaving 13 bases unmatched. Looked up from germline, CDR1 is SNHLY and CDR2 is FYNNEI. CDR3 protein: CASNLRDYPPEQFF. CDR3 coding DNA: TGTGCCAGCAACCTCCGGGACTACCCTCCGGAGCAGTTCTTC.

This clonotype has just a few counts. The chain carries TRBV12-3 or TRBV12-4 and TRBJ1-2; TRBD1 matches 12 bases. V lost 7 bases and J lost 8; bases outside the gene matches: 8. This CDR3 contains 14 residues. This CDR3 is CASNPGQGARGYTF. In DNA, the CDR3 is TGTGCCAGCAACCCGGGACAGGGGGCTCGGGGCTACACCTTC.

The V call is TRBV20-1, the J call TRBJ2-3, with 7 bases identical to TRBD2. V was pared by 2 bases and J by 1 base, with 12 bases of the junction left unmatched. Looked up from germline, CDR1 is DFQATT and CDR2 is SNEGSKA (reference sequence). The CDR3 sequence is 17 residues long. CDR3 loop: CSARSLVGSGGTDTQYF. The CDR3 nucleotides read TGCAGTGCTAGATCTTTGGTCGGGAGCGGGGGCACAGATACGCAGTATTTT.

Comment on this clonotype: Mismatch with germline at one junction end may stem from a read error. This chain uses TRBV20-1 with TRBJ2-2; D unclear. This CDR3 region has 16 residues. Germline V gene lookup returns CDR1 DFQATT and CDR2 SNEGSKA (reference sequence). CDR3 in amino acids: CCARDRERKNTGELFF. Here the CDR3 DNA reads TGCTGTGCTAGAGATCGAGAAAGGAAGAACACCGGGGAGCTGTTTTTT.

Written as DNA, the CDR3 is TGTGCCAGCAGAAGACTAGCGAACGGAAATTACAATGAGCAGTTCTTC. Translating it yields CASRRLANGNYNEQFF. The rearrangement uses TRBV6-4 and TRBJ2-1, with 8 bases identical to TRBD2. The CDR3 length is 16 residues. Per the germline V gene, CDR1 is MRHNA and CDR2 is SNTAGT. V shed 6 bases and J 4 bases; nucleotides not matched to a gene: 11.

This clonotype was counted a few times. This chain connects TRBV7-3 to TRBJ2-1; 15 positions agree with TRBD2. CDR1 SGHTA and CDR2 FQGTGA come from the germline V gene. The length of the CDR3 is 15 residues. The trim removed 3 bases at V and 13 bases at J, leaving 7 bases unmatched. CDR3 protein: CASSFGTSGRTEQFF. The CDR3 DNA sequence: TGTGCCAGCAGCTTCGGGACTAGCGGGAGGACGGAACAGTTCTTC.

This clonotype was observed a handful of times. The chain is built from TRBV12-3 or TRBV12-4 and TRBJ2-7; possibly TRBD1 for D (5 bases). The V end lost 6 bases, the J end lost 0 bases, and 18 bases lay between the germline ends. The CDR3 is 16 amino acids. This chain's CDR3 is CASSLWGGRSSYEQYF. DNA for the CDR3: TGTGCCAGCAGCTTATGGGGCGGACGAAGCTCCTACGAGCAGTACTTC.

This clonotype was counted between two and nine times. V and J are TRBV24-1 and TRBJ2-1; 10 nucleotides line up with TRBD2. This CDR3 has 15 residues. Germline V gene lookup returns CDR1 KGHDR and CDR2 SFDVKD. V lost 2 bases, J lost 5 bases, and 2 bases stayed unmatched. CDR3 coding DNA: TGTGCCACCAGTGATTCAAGCGGGAGGGACAATGAGCAGTTCTTC. This encodes CATSDSSGRDNEQFF.

This chain uses TRBV2 with TRBJ1-5; D gene ambiguous. The CDR3 contains 15 residues. Germline CDR1 SNHLY, CDR2 FYNNEI. V lost 6 bases and J 0 bases, leaving 12 bases between the germline ends. The CDR3 DNA reads TGTGCCAGCAGGCAGGAGAAGATTAGCAATCAGCCCCAGCATTTT. It codes for CASRQEKISNQPQHF. Using reference TRBV2 and TRBJ1-5 for the parts outside the CDR3, the full variable domain is EPEVTQTPSHQVTQMGQEVILRCVPISNHLYFYWYRQILGQKVEFLVSFYNNEISEKSEIFDDQFSVERPDGSNFTLKIRSTKLEDSAMYFCASRQEKISNQPQHFGDGTRLSIL.

DNA for the CDR3: TGTGCCAGCAGTAGGGGGCGCTCAGAGACCCAGTACTTC. This translates into CASSRGRSETQYF. The chain links TRBV3-1 to TRBJ2-5, with 7 bases fitting TRBD1. This CDR3 contains 13 residues. The V gene's germline CDR1 is LGHDT and CDR2 YNNKEL (reference sequence). J lost 4 bases, V lost 6 bases, and 5 bases had no gene match.

The chain carries TRBV18 and TRBJ2-1; 7 nucleotides line up with TRBD1. From germline, CDR1 is KGHSH and CDR2 LQKENI. The CDR3 is 18 amino acids. With V trimmed by 3 bases and J by 7 bases, 18 bases remained unmatched. The CDR3, as DNA: TGTGCCAGCTCACCGTCCCGGGACAGCCCTAGACGACAAAATGAGCAGTTCTTC. Protein sequence: CASSPSRDSPRRQNEQFF.